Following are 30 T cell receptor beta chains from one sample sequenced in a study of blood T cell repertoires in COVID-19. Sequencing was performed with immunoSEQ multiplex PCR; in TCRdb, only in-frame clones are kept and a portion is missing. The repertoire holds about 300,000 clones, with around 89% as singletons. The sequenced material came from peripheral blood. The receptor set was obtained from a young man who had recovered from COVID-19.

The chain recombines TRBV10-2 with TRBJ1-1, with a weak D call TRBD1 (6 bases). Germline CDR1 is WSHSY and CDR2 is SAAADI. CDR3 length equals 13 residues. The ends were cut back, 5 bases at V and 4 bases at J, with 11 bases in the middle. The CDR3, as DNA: TGCGCCAGCAGTCACAGGGAACGCACTGAAGCTTTCTTT. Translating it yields CASSHRERTEAFF.

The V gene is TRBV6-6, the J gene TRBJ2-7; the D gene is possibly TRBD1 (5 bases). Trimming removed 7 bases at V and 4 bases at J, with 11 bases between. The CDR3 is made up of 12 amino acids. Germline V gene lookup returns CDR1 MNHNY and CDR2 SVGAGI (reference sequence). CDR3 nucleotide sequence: TGTGCCAGCACCCATGACAGTTACGAGCAGTACTTC. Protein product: CASTHDSYEQYF.

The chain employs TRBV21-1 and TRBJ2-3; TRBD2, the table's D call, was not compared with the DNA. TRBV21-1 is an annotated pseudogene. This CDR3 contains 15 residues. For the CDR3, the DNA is TGTGCCAGCAGCCCCGGGACTAGCGAGGCAGATACGCAGTATTTT. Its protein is CASSPGTSEADTQYF.

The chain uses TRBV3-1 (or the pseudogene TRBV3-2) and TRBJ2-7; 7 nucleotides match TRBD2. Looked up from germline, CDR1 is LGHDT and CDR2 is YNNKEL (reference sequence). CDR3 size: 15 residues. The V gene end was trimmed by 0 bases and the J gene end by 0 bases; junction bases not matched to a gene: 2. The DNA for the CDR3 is TGTGCCAGCAGCCAAGAGCGGGGGAACTCCTACGAGCAGTACTTC. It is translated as CASSQERGNSYEQYF.

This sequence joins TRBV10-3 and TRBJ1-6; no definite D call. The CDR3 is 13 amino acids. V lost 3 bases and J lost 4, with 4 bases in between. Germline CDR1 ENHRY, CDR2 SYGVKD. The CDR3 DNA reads TGTGCCATCAGTGATACTTATAATTCACCCCTCCACTTT. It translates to CAISDTYNSPLHF.

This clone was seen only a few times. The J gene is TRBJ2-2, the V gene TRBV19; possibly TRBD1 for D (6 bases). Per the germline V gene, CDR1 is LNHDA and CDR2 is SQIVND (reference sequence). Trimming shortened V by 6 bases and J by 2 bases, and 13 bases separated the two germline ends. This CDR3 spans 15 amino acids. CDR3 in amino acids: CASSLTGINTGELFF. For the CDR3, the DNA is TGTGCCAGTAGCCTTACAGGGATAAACACCGGGGAGCTGTTTTTT. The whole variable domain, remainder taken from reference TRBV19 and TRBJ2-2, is DGGITQSPKYLFRKEGQNVTLSCEQNLNHDAMYWYRQDPGQGLRLIYYSQIVNDFQKGDIAEGYSVSREKKESFPLTVTSAQKNPTAFYLCASSLTGINTGELFFGEGSRLTVL.

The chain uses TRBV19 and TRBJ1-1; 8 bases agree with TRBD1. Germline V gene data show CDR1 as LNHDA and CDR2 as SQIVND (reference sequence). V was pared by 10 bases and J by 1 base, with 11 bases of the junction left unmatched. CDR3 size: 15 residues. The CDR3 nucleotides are TGTGCCATAACCATTGTGACAGGGGAGAACACTGAAGCTTTCTTT. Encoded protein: CAITIVTGENTEAFF.

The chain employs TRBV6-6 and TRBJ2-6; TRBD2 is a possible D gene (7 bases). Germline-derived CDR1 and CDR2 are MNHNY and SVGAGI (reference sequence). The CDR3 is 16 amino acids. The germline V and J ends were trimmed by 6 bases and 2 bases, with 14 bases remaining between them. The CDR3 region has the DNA TGTGCCAGCAGCGCGGGGGCGGGTACTGGGGCCAACGTCCTGACTTTC. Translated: CASSAGAGTGANVLTF.

Here the CDR3 DNA reads TGTGCCAGCAGCCAAGGGTCCCCGGGGTCCTACGAGCAGTACTTC. Translated, it gives CASSQGSPGSYEQYF. This chain connects TRBV9 to TRBJ2-7, with D perhaps TRBD2 (5 bases). The V and J ends lost 4 bases and 1 base respectively, with 15 bases between them. CDR3 size: 15 residues. Germline V gene data show CDR1 as SGDLS and CDR2 as YYNGEE.

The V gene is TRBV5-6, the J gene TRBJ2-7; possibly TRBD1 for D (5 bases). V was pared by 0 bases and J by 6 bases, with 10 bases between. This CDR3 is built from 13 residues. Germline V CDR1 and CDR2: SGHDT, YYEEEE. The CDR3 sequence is CASSLALGPEQYF. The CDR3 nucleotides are TGTGCCAGCAGCTTGGCCTTGGGGCCCGAGCAGTACTTC.

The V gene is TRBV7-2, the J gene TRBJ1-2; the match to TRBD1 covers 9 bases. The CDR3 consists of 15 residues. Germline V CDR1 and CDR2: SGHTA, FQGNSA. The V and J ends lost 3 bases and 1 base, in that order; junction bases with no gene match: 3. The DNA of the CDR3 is TGTGCCAGCAGCTTGGTGACAGGGGGTAACTATGGCTACACCTTC. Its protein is CASSLVTGGNYGYTF.

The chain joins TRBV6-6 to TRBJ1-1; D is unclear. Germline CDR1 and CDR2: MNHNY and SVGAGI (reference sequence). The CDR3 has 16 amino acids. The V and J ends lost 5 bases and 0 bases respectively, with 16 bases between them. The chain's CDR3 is CASSLSLDRVNTEAFF. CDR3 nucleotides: TGTGCCAGCAGTCTTTCCCTCGACCGGGTGAACACTGAAGCTTTCTTT.

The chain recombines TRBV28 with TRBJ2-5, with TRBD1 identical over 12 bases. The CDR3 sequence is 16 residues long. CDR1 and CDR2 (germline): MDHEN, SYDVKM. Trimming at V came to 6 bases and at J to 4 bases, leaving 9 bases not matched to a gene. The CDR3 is CASRRAGTGGRETQYF. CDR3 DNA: TGTGCCAGCAGGCGGGCCGGGACAGGGGGCAGAGAGACCCAGTACTTC. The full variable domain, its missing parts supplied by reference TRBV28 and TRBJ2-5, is DVKVTQSSRYLVKRTGEKVFLECVQDMDHENMFWYRQDPGLGLRLIYFSYDVKMKEKGDIPEGYSVSREKKERFSLILESASTNQTSMYLCASRRAGTGGRETQYFGPGTRLLVL.

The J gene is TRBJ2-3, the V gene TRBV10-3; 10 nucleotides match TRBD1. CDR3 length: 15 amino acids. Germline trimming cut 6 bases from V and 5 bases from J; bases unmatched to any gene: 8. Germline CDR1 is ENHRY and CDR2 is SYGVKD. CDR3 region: CAISQGQGRGDTQYF. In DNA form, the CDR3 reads TGTGCCATCAGCCAGGGACAGGGGCGGGGAGATACGCAGTATTTT.

The CDR3 region is CASSYGGGEAFF. CDR3 bases: TGTGCCAGCAGTTACGGGGGAGGTGAAGCTTTCTTT. The chain uses TRBV6-5 and TRBJ1-1; possible D gene TRBD1, 5 bases. V shed 2 bases and J shed 7 bases, with 8 bases lying between them. The germline V gene has CDR1 MNHEY and CDR2 SVGAGI. The CDR3 runs to 12 residues.

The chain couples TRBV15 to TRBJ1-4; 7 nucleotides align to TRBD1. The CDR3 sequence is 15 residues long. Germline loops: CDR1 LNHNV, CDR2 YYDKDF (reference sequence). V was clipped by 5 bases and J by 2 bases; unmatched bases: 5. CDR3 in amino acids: CATSVTGATNEKLFF. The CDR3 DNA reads TGTGCCACCAGCGTCACAGGGGCGACTAATGAAAAACTGTTTTTT.

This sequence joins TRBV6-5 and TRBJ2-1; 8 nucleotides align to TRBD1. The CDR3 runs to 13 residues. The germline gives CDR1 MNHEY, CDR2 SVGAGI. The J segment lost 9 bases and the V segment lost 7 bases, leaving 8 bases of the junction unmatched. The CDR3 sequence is CASIPGQATEQFF. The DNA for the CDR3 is TGTGCCAGCATCCCGGGACAGGCTACTGAGCAGTTCTTC.

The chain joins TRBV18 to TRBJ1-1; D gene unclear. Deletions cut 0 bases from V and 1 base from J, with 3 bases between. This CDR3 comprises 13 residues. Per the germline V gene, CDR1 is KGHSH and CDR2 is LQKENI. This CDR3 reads CASSPPRNTEAFF. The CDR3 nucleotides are TGTGCCAGCTCACCACCCAGGAACACTGAAGCTTTCTTT.

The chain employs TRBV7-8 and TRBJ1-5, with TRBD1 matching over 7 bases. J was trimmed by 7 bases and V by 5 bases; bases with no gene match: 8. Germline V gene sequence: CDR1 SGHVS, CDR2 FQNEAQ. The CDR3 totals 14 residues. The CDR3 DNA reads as TGTGCCAGCAGCCCCAGACAGGGAGGACAGCCCCAGCATTTT. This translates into CASSPRQGGQPQHF.

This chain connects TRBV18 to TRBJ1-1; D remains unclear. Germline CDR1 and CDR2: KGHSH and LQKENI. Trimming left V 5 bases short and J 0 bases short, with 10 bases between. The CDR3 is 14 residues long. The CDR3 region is CASSNREMNTEAFF. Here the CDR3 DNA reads TGTGCCAGCTCAAACCGGGAGATGAACACTGAAGCTTTCTTT. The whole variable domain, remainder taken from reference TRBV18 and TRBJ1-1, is NAGVMQNPRHLVRRRGQEARLRCSPMKGHSHVYWYRQLPEEGLKFMVYLQKENIIDESGMPKERFSAEFPKEGPSILRIQQVVRGDSAAYFCASSNREMNTEAFFGQGTRLTVV.

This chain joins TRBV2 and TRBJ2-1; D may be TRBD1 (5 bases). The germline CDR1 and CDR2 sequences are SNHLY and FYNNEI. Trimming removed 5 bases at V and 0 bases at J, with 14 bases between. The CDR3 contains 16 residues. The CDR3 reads CASSYRPDSSYNEQFF. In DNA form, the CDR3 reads TGTGCCAGCAGTTACAGACCTGACAGCTCCTACAATGAGCAGTTCTTC.

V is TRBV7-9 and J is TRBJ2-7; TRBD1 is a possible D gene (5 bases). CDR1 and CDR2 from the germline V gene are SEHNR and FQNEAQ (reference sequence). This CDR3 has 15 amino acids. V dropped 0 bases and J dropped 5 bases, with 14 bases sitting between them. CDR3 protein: CASSLAAGFLHEQYF. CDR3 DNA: TGTGCCAGCAGCTTAGCGGCAGGGTTTCTGCACGAGCAGTACTTC.

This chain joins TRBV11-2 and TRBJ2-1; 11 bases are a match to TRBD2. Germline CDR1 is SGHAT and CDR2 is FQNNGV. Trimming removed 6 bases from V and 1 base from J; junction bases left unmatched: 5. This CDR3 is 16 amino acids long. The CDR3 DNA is TGTGCCAGCAGTTACATAGCGGGAGGGTCCTACAATGAGCAGTTCTTC. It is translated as CASSYIAGGSYNEQFF. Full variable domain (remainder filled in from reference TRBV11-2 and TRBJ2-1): EAGVAQSPRYKIIEKRQSVAFWCNPISGHATLYWYQQILGQGPKLLIQFQNNGVVDDSQLPKDRFSAERLKGVDSTLKIQPAKLEDSAVYLCASSYIAGGSYNEQFFGPGTRLTVL.

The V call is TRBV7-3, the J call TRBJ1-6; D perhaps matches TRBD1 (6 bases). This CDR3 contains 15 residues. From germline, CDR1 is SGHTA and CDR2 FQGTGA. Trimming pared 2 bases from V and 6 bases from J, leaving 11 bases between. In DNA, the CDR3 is TGTGCCAGCAGCTTAGTAGGGGACATTAATTCACCCCTCCACTTT. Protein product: CASSLVGDINSPLHF.

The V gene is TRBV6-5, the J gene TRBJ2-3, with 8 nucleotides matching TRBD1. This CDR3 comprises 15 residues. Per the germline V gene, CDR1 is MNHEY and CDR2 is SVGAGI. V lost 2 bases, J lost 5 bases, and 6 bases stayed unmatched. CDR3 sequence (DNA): TGTGCCAGCAGTTACGGCGGGACAGGCGGAGATACGCAGTATTTT. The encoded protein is CASSYGGTGGDTQYF.

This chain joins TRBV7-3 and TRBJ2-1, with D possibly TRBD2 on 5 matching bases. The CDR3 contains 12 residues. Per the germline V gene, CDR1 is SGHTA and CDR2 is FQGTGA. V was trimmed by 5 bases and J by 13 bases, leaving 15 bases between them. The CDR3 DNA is TGTGCCAGCAGCCCAGAGGGTAGGACTCAGTTCTTC. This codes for CASSPEGRTQFF.

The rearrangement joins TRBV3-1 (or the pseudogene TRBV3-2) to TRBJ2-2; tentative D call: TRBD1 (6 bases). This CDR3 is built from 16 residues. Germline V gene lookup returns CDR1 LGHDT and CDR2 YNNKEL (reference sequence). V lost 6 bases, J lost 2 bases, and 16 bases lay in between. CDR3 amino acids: CASRSLGGSNTGELFF. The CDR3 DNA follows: TGTGCCAGCAGATCCCTTGGGGGCTCTAACACCGGGGAGCTGTTTTTT.

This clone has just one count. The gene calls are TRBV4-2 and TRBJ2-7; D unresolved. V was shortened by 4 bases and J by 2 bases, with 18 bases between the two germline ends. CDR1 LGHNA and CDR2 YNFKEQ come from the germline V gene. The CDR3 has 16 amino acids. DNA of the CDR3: TGTGCCAGCAGCCCAACCGCCCCCGGAGAAACCTACGAGCAGTACTTC. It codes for CASSPTAPGETYEQYF.

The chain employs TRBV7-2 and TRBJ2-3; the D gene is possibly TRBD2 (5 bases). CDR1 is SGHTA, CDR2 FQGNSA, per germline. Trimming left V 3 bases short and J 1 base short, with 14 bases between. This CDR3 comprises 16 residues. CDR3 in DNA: TGTGCCAGCAGCTTGGGTAATTCCGGGGGCACAGATACGCAGTATTTT. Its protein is CASSLGNSGGTDTQYF.

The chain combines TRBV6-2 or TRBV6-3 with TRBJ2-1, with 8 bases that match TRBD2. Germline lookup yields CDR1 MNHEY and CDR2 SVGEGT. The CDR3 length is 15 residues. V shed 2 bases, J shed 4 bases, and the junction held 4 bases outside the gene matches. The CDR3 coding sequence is TGTGCCAGCAGTTACCGGGGGGGGGAGTACAATGAGCAGTTCTTC. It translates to CASSYRGGEYNEQFF.